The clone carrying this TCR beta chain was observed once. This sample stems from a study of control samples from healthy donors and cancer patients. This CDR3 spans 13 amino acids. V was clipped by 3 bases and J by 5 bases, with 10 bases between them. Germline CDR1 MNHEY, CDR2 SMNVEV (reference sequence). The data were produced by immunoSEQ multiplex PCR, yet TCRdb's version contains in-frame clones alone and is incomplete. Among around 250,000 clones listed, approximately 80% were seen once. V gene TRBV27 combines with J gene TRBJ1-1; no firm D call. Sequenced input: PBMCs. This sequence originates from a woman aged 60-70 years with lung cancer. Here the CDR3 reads CASSLEGWTEAFF. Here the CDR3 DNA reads TGTGCCAGCAGTTTGGAGGGCTGGACTGAAGCTTTCTTT.